These 7 T cell receptor beta chains share one sample of origin, sequenced in a study of graft-versus-host responses after intestinal transplantation. Repertoires were generated with immunoSEQ multiplex PCR, while TCRdb's copy carries only in-frame clones and drops some. In the table there are around 84,000 clones, 80% to 85% of which are singletons. These receptors are not linked to any known antigen. The sample in question was unstimulated CD8+ T cells sorted from spleen or lymph node cells, obtained before intestinal transplant. Receptors were obtained from a human donor who received an intestinal transplant.

The V and J genes are TRBV7-9 and TRBJ2-2; D ambiguous. Looked up from germline, CDR1 is SEHNR and CDR2 is FQNEAQ (reference sequence). The V and J ends lost 2 bases and 0 bases respectively, with 13 bases between them. This CDR3 comprises 17 residues. This chain's CDR3 is CASSLMLGYANTGELFF. The CDR3 region has the DNA TGTGCCAGCAGCTTAATGTTGGGGTACGCGAACACCGGGGAGCTGTTTTTT.

J is TRBJ2-2 and V is TRBV6-5, with D possibly TRBD2 on 6 matching bases. This CDR3 region has 12 residues. Germline CDR1 reads MNHEY; CDR2 reads SVGAGI. Deletions cut 5 bases from V and 7 bases from J, with 8 bases between. The CDR3 protein is CASSDGGGELFF. The CDR3 nucleotides read TGTGCCAGCAGTGACGGGGGCGGGGAGCTGTTTTTT.

This clone has a single count. The CDR3 coding sequence is TGTGCCACCTACAGGGCTTACTATGGCTACACCTTC. This translates into CATYRAYYGYTF. The chain carries TRBV19 and TRBJ1-2, with D possibly TRBD1 on 6 matching bases. Germline V CDR1 and CDR2: LNHDA, SQIVND (reference sequence). CDR3 length: 12 residues. The germline V and J ends were trimmed by 10 bases and 3 bases, with 12 bases remaining between them.

V usage is TRBV7-8 and J usage is TRBJ2-1, with 10 bases matching TRBD2. The germline V gene encodes CDR1 SGHVS and CDR2 FQNEAQ. The CDR3 extends over 17 amino acids. The trim removed 3 bases at V and 7 bases at J, leaving 12 bases unmatched. The CDR3 DNA reads TGTGCCAGCAGCTTGGAATTGATAGCGGGAGGACTGAATGAGCAGTTCTTC. It encodes CASSLELIAGGLNEQFF. Full variable domain (outside the CDR3, taken from reference TRBV7-8 and TRBJ2-1): GAGVSQSPRYKVAKRGQDVALRCDPISGHVSLFWYQQALGQGPEFLTYFQNEAQLDKSGLPSDRFFAERPEGSVSTLKIQRTQQEDSAVYLCASSLELIAGGLNEQFFGPGTRLTVL.

CDR3 coding DNA: TGCGCCAGCAGCAGGACGCCTGCCATGAACACTGAAGCTTTCTTT. Translation: CASSRTPAMNTEAFF. The V call is TRBV5-1, the J call TRBJ1-1; D gene uncertain. The germline V gene encodes CDR1 SGHRS and CDR2 YFSETQ. Trimming took off 4 bases at V and 0 bases at J, with 13 bases between the two ends. This CDR3 is built from 15 residues.

This chain links TRBV2 with TRBJ1-2; D is ambiguous. V lost 3 bases to trimming and J lost 3 bases, with 2 bases between them. The CDR3 spans 11 residues. Germline assignment: CDR1 SNHLY and CDR2 FYNNEI. The CDR3 region has the DNA TGTGCCAGCAGTGAGGACTATGGCTACACCTTC. Encoded protein: CASSEDYGYTF.

The chain couples TRBV4-1 to TRBJ2-7, with 10 bases that match TRBD2. The germline V gene has CDR1 MGHRA and CDR2 YSYEKL. The CDR3 consists of 19 residues. V dropped 1 base and J dropped 0; count of bases not matched to a gene: 12. CDR3 amino acids: CASSQGASGSMQGSYEQYF. CDR3 DNA sequence: TGCGCCAGCAGCCAAGGTGCTAGCGGGAGTATGCAGGGCTCCTACGAGCAGTACTTC.